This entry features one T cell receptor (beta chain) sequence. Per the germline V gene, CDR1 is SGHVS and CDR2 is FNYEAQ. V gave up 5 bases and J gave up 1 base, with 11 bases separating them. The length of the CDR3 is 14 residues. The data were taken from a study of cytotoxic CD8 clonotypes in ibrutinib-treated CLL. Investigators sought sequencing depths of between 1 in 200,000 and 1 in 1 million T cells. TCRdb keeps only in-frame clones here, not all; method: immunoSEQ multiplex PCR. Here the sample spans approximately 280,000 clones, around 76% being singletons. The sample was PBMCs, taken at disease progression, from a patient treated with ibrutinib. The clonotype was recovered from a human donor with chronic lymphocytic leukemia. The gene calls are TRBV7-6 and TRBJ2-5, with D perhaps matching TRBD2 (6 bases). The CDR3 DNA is TGTGCCAGCAGCGAGACTAGAGTCCAAGAGACCCAGTACTTC. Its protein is CASSETRVQETQYF.